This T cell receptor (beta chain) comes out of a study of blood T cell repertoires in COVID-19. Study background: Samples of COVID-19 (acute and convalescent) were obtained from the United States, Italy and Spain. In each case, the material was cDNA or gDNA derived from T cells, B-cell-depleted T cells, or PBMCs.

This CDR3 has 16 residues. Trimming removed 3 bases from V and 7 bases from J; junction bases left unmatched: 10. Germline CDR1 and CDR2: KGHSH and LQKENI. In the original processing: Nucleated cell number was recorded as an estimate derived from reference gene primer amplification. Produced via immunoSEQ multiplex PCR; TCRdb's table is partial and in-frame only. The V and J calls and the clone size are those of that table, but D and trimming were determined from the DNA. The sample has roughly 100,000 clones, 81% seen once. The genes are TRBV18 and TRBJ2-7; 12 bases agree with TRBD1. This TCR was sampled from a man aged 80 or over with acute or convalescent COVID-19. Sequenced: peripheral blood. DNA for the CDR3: TGTGCCAGCTCACCGCTTTCCGGGACAGGGGGCAAAGAGCAGTACTTC. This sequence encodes CASSPLSGTGGKEQYF.